These 10 T cell receptor beta chains were sequenced from one sample in a study of shared clonotypes between healthy human individuals. TCRdb's copy holds only in-frame clones and misses some; the assay was immunoSEQ multiplex PCR. The sample lists 2 million to 2.5 million clones, over 85% seen once, with approximately 0.36% in the top ten. The source material was naive CD4+ T cells from PBMCs. The subset denotes: CD45RA+ positively selected. These receptors were taken from a man younger than 30 in good health. Some clones in this sample may be carry-over from other donors' samples.

The chain uses TRBV5-6 and TRBJ2-1; D may be TRBD1 (5 bases). Germline-derived CDR1 and CDR2 are SGHDT and YYEEEE. V lost 1 base, J lost 4 bases, and 9 bases lay in between. The CDR3 covers 14 residues. Written as DNA, the CDR3 is TGTGCCAGCAGCTTGTGGACATTTTACAATGAGCAGTTCTTC. Encoded protein: CASSLWTFYNEQFF.

As for this clone: Mismatch with germline at one junction end may stem from a read error. V gene TRBV15 combines with J gene TRBJ2-3; D is undetermined. This CDR3 spans 14 amino acids. The germline V gene encodes CDR1 LNHNV and CDR2 YYDKDF (reference sequence). This chain's CDR3 is CATSGEGWEDTQYF. CDR3 in DNA: TGTGCCACCAGCGGAGAAGGTTGGGAAGATACGCAGTATTTT.

The CDR3: CASSSGVVEKLFF. CDR3 sequence (DNA): TGTGCCAGCAGTTCGGGAGTGGTTGAAAAACTGTTTTTT. The V and J genes are TRBV6-5 and TRBJ1-4; D is unclear. The CDR3 sequence is 13 residues long. Germline V gene sequence: CDR1 MNHEY, CDR2 SVGAGI. V lost 4 bases and J lost 7, with 10 bases in between.

This chain joins TRBV18 and TRBJ2-7, with 8 bases fitting TRBD2. The CDR3 has 13 amino acids. J gave up 1 base and V 6 bases, and 2 bases lay outside the gene matches. Germline CDR1 is KGHSH and CDR2 is LQKENI. The CDR3 spells CASSGTRSYEQYF. CDR3 sequence (DNA): TGTGCCAGCTCCGGGACTAGGTCCTACGAGCAGTACTTC.

The chain has TRBV7-9 and TRBJ2-7, with D unclear. CDR3 length equals 14 residues. V lost 4 bases and J 6 bases, leaving 16 bases between the germline ends. Germline lookup yields CDR1 SEHNR and CDR2 FQNEAQ (reference sequence). CDR3 sequence (DNA): TGTGCCAGCAGCTACCCTACTGGGTTCAGCGAGCAGTACTTC. It codes for CASSYPTGFSEQYF.

The chain couples TRBV15 to TRBJ2-5; 7 bases line up with TRBD2. Germline assignment: CDR1 LNHNV and CDR2 YYDKDF (reference sequence). J lost 5 bases, V lost 0 bases, and 6 bases had no gene match. The CDR3 totals 15 residues. DNA for the CDR3: TGTGCCACCAGCAGAGACAGACTAGCCCGGGAGACCCAGTACTTC. Translating gives CATSRDRLARETQYF.

The chain links TRBV9 to TRBJ2-3; a weak D match, TRBD2 (6 bases). There are 15 residues in the CDR3. CDR1 SGDLS and CDR2 YYNGEE come from the germline V gene. The V end was cut by 0 bases, the J end by 1 base, with 9 bases between. The CDR3 coding sequence is TGTGCCAGCAGCGTAGGGTCGGGGGGCACAGATACGCAGTATTTT. It specifies CASSVGSGGTDTQYF.

Concerning this clone: The sample carries other DNA sequences with the same CDR3. This chain connects TRBV28 to TRBJ1-2; D uncertain. Germline CDR1 reads MDHEN; CDR2 reads SYDVKM. The CDR3 has 12 amino acids. The V and J ends lost 2 bases and 5 bases respectively, with 6 bases between them. Written as DNA, the CDR3 is TGTGCCAGCAGTTTACGCGGATATGGCTACACCTTC. As protein: CASSLRGYGYTF.

The gene calls are TRBV5-5 and TRBJ2-7; D gene ambiguous. The CDR3 runs 12 residues. Between the trimmed V and J ends, which lost 2 bases and 6 bases, there was a span of 9 bases. Germline V gene lookup returns CDR1 SGHKS and CDR2 YYEKEE (reference sequence). The CDR3 region has the DNA TGTGCCAGCAGCTTACTCAGGAGCGAGCAGTACTTC. Amino acids: CASSLLRSEQYF.

This clone was detected only once. CDR3 region: CASSEDPRQGRGTEAFF. CDR3 DNA: TGTGCCAGCAGTGAGGACCCACGACAGGGCCGGGGGACTGAAGCTTTCTTT. The chain couples TRBV6-1 to TRBJ1-1; TRBD1 agrees at 7 bases. Germline-derived CDR1 and CDR2 are MNHNS and SASEGT. V dropped 3 bases and J dropped 5; count of bases not matched to a gene: 15. The length of the CDR3 is 17 residues.